This entry describes one T cell receptor (beta chain). The antigen is undetermined. This sample stems from a study of cytomegalovirus exposure and HLA in healthy donors. Notes on the study in general: The tendency of first-cohort TCR clusters to co-occur in the approximately 110 validation repertoires was identified by a subsequent analysis. Most sequenced TCRs were rare (though some public TCRs occurred in many donors). In vitro confirmation showed a few CMV-associated chains to be CMV antigen specific.

These donors were members of the roughly 120-subject validation cohort, a group separate from the roughly 670-subject first cohort. The CDR3 loop spans 16 amino acids. The V end lost 3 bases, the J end lost 2 bases, and 14 bases lay between the germline ends. The V gene's germline CDR1 is SGDLS and CDR2 YYNGEE. Assay: immunoSEQ multiplex PCR; the TCRdb copy retains only in-frame clones and omits some. The sample contains around 73,000 clones, roughly 90% of which appear only once. The chain links TRBV9 to TRBJ1-4; perhaps TRBD1 as D (6 bases). The sample consisted of PBMCs. The TCR was taken from a woman between 18 and 29 years old in good health and CMV-seropositive. In nucleotides, the CDR3 is TGTGCCAGCAGCGAGGGGGTGGGAGGGACTAATGAAAAACTGTTTTTT. This codes for CASSEGVGGTNEKLFF.